Given below is one T cell receptor (beta chain) in context. This clone was detected only once. Its antigen is unknown. Qualities for individual bases were not recorded, and no much larger clone is one base off. A multiplexed two-step PCR with Vbeta-specific forward primers and Jbeta-specific reverse primers was used to amplify the TCRbeta CDR3 regions. Through the immunoSEQ service, TCRbeta libraries were sequenced on an Illumina instrument. From the authors' description of their analysis: IMGT annotation was used to assign V, D and J genes, and synthetic CDR3 analogues were used to correct the counts for multiplex PCR bias. Repertoire clonality was computed in the immunoSEQ Analyzer as one minus normalized Shannon entropy. Whether a clone counted as expanded was decided by Fisher's exact test with Benjamini-Hochberg false discovery rate control and a two-tailed cutoff of P<0.01. TCRdb carries this immuneACCESS record with in-frame sequences only. Its versions omit some clonotypes, under half of them owing to an unresolved V gene in the studies checked, with the rest unexplained. That table supplies the V and J calls and clone size; D and trimming were determined from the DNA. The sample records 10,000 to 15,000 clones, 85% to 90% of which are singletons. The leading ten clones occupy about 0.21% of the sample.

Sorted T cell subsets were CFSE-labeled and co-cultured for 5 days with allogeneic regulatory or mature dendritic cells at a 1:10 DC:T ratio. FACS was used to sort CD4+ or CD8+ cells into naive T cells, defined as CD45RA+, and memory T cells, defined as CD45RO+. The T cells used for TCR sequencing were obtained from two healthy control subjects. The Qiagen DNeasy Blood & Tissue Kit was used to extract genomic DNA. The data were obtained in a study of regulatory dendritic cells for organ transplantation (dated by TCRdb to about 2017). Regarding the study in general: To make regulatory dendritic cells, monocytes were cultured with vitamin D3 on days 0 and 4, plus IL-10 on day 4. On day 6, LPS was added to the DC cultures to test how the DCs responded to a strong maturation-inducing agent. Before and after allostimulation with regulatory or mature dendritic cells, TCRbeta repertoires were sequenced from sorted naive and memory CD4+ and CD8+ T cells. What the work shows at the level of the full study, not this receptor alone: In both subjects, allostimulation led to expansion of memory CD8+ clones, though the expansion induced by regulatory dendritic cells appeared to be more limited than that induced by mature dendritic cells. Only a couple of subjects were sequenced, and considerable between-individual heterogeneity in the alloreactive memory CD8+ T cell pool was noted by the authors. Naive CD4+ and CD8+ T cells showed highly diverse repertoires, whereas memory cells were less diverse and memory CD8+ cells were the most oligoclonal. Of the resting subsets, the one holding the most alloreactive TCR clonotypes was memory CD8+ T cells.

The germline V gene gives CDR1 as LGHNA and CDR2 as YNFKEQ. Inclusive of the bounding cysteine and phenylalanine, the CDR3 is 19 residues long. Of all the DNA, just the CDR3 is kept, 57 bases in frame from base 1. V ends up 0 bases short and J 0 bases short, with an unmatched junction base count of 7. The chain is encoded by TRBV4-2 joined to TRBJ2-3; 12 nucleotides in the junction match TRBD2. Sequences were obtained from naive CD8+ T cells from blood cultured with regulatory dendritic cells. The sample's cell subset or site label, in plain terms: CD45RA+ naive T cells. This sequence was found in a human donor in good health. CDR3 region: CASSQDLTSGGSSTDTQYF. The sequenced DNA: TGTGCCAGCAGCCAAGATTTAACTAGCGGGGGGTCTAGCACAGATACGCAGTATTTT.